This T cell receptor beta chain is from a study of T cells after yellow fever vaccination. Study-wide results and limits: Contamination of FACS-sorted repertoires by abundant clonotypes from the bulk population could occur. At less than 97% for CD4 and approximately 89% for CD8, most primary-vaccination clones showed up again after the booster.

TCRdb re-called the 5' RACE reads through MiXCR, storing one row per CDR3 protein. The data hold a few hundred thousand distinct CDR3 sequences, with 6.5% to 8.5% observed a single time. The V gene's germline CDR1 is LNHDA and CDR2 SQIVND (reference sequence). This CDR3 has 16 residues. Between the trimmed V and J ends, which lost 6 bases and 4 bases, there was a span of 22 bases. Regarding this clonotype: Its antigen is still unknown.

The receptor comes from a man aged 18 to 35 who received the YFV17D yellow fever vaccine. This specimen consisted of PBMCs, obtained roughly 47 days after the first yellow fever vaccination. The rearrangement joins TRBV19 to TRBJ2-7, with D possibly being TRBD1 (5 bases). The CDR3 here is CASSPQPPTEVYEQYF. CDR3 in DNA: TGTGCCAGTAGCCCCCAACCTCCGACAGAAGTGTACGAGCAGTACTTC.